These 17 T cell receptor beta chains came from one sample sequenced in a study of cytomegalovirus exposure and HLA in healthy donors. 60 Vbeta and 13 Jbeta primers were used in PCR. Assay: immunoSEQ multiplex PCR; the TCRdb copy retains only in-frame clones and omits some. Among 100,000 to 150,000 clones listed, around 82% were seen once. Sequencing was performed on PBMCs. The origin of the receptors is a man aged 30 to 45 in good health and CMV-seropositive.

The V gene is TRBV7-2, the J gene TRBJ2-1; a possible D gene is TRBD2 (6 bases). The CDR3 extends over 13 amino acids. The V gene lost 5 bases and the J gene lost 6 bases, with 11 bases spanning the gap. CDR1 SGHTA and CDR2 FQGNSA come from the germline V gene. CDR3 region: CASSTNGGNEQFF. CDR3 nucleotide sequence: TGTGCCAGCAGCACAAACGGGGGCAATGAGCAGTTCTTC.

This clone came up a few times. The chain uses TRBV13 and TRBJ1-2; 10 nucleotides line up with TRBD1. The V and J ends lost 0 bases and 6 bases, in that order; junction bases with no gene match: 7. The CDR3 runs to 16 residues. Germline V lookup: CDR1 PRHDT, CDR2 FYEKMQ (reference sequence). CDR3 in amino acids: CASSLGWGTGADGYTF. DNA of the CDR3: TGTGCCAGCAGCTTAGGCTGGGGGACAGGGGCGGATGGCTACACCTTC.

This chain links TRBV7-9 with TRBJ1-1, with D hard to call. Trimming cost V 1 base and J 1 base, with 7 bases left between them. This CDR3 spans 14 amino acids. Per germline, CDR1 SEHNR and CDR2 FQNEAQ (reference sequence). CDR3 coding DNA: TGTGCCAGCAGCTTAGTCGCGGCGAACACTGAAGCTTTCTTT. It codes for CASSLVAANTEAFF.

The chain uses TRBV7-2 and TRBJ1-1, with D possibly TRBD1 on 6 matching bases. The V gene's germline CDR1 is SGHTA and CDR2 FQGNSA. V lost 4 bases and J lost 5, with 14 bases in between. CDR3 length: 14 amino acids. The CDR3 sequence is CASSSITGTTEAFF. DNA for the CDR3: TGTGCCAGCAGCTCAATCACCGGGACAACTGAAGCTTTCTTT.

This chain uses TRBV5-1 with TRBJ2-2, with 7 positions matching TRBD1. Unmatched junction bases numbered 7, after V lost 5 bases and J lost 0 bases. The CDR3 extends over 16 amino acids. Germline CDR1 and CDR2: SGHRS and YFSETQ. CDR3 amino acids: CASSLLGQTNTGELFF. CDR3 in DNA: TGCGCCAGCAGTCTACTGGGACAGACGAACACCGGGGAGCTGTTTTTT.

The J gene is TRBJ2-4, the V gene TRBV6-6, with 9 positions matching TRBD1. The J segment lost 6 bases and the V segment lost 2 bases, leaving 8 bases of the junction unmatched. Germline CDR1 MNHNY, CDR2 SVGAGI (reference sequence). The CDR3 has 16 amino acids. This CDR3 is CASSYQGGQGRNIQYF. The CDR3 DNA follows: TGTGCCAGCAGTTACCAGGGGGGACAGGGCAGAAACATTCAGTACTTC.

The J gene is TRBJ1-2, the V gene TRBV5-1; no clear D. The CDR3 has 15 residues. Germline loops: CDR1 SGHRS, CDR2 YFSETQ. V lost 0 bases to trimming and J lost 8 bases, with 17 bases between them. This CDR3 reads CASSLVSQLPGGYTF. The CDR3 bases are TGCGCCAGCAGCTTGGTTAGCCAGCTTCCCGGGGGCTACACCTTC. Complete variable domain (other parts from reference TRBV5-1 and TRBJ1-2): KAGVTQTPRYLIKTRGQQVTLSCSPISGHRSVSWYQQTPGQGLQFLFEYFSETQRNKGNFPGRFSGRQFSNSRSEMNVSTLELGDSALYLCASSLVSQLPGGYTFGSGTRLTVV.

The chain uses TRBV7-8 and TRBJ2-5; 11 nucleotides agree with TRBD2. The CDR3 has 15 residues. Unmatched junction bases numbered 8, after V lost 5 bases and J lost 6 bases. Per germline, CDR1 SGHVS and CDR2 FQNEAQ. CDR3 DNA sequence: TGTGCCAGCAGCGCCTCCGGGACTAGCGGAAAGACCCAGTACTTC. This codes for CASSASGTSGKTQYF.

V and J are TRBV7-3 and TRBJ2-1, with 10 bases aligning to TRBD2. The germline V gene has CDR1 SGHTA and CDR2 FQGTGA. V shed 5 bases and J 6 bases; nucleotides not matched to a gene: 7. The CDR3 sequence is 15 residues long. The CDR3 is CASSPQREGRNEQFF. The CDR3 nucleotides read TGTGCCAGCAGCCCCCAGCGGGAGGGCCGCAATGAGCAGTTCTTC. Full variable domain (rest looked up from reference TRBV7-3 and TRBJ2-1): GAGVSQTPSNKVTEKGKYVELRCDPISGHTALYWYRQSLGQGPEFLIYFQGTGAADDSGLPNDRFFAVRPEGSVSTLKIQRTERGDSAVYLCASSPQREGRNEQFFGPGTRLTVL.

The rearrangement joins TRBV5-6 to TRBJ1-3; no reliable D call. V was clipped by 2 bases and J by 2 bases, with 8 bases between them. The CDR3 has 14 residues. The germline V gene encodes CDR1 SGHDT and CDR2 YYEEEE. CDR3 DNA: TGTGCCAGCAGCTTAAAACAGCCTGGAAACACCATATATTTT. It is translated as CASSLKQPGNTIYF.

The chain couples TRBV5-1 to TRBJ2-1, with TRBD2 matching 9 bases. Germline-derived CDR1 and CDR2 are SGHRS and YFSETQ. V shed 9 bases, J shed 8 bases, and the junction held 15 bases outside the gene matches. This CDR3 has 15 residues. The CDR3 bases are TGCGCCACCCCCGCCACACTAGCGGGTGGGTATGAGCAGTTCTTC. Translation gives CATPATLAGGYEQFF. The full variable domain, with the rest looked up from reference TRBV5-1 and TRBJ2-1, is KAGVTQTPRYLIKTRGQQVTLSCSPISGHRSVSWYQQTPGQGLQFLFEYFSETQRNKGNFPGRFSGRQFSNSRSEMNVSTLELGDSALYLCATPATLAGGYEQFFGPGTRLTVL.

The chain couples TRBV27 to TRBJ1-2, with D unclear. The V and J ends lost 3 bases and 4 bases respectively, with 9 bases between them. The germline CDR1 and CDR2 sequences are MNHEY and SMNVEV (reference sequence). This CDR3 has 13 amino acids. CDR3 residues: CASSFRSFYGYTF. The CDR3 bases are TGTGCCAGCAGTTTTCGGTCCTTCTATGGCTACACCTTC.

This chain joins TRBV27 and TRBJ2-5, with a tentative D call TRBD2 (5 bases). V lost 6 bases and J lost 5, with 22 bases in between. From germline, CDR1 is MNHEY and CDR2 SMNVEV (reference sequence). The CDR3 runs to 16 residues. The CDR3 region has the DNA TGTGCCAGCAGCCCCCCTTCCTCACGTCCGGGGGAGACCCAGTACTTC. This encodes CASSPPSSRPGETQYF.

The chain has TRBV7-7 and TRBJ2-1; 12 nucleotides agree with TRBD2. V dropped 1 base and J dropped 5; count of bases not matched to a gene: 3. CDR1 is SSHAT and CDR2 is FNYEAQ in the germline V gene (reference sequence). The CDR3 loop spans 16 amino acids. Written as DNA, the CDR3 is TGTGCCAGCAGCTTAGTTTGGACTAGCGGGAACAATGAGCAGTTCTTC. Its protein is CASSLVWTSGNNEQFF.

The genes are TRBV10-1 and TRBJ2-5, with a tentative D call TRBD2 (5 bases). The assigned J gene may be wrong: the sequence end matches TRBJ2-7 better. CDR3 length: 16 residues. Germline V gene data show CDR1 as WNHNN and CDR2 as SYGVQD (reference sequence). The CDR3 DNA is TGCGCCAGCAGCGCCGTTGTGGGCTCAGCGGTCTACGAGCAGTACTTC. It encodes CASSAVVGSAVYEQYF.

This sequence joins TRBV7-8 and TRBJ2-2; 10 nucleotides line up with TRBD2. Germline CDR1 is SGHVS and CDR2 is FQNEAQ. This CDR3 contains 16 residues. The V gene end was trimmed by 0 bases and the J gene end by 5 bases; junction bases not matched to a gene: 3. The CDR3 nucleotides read TGTGCCAGCAGCTTAGCTAGCGGGAGGACTACCGGGGAGCTGTTTTTT. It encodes CASSLASGRTTGELFF.

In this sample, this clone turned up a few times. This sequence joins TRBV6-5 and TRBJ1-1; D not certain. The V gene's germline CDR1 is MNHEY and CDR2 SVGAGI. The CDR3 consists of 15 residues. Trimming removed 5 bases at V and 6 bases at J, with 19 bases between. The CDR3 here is CASSPLRLLLPEAFF. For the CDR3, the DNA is TGTGCCAGCAGTCCCCTCCGACTCCTTTTGCCTGAAGCTTTCTTT.